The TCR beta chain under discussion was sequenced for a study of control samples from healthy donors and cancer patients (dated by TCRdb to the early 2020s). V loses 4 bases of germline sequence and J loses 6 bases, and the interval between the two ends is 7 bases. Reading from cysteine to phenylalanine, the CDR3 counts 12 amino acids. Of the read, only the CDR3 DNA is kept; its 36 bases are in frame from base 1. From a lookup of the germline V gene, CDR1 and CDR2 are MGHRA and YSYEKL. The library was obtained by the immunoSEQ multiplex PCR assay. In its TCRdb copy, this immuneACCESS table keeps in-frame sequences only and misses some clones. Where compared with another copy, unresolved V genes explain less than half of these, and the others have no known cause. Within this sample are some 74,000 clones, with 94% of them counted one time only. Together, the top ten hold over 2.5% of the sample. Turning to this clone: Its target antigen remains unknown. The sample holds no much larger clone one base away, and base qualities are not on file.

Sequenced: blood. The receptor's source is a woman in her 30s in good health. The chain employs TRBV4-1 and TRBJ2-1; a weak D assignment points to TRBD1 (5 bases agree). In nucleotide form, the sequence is TGCGCCAGCAGCCGACAGAGCAATGAGCAGTTCTTC. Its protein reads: CASSRQSNEQFF.